The 20 T cell receptor beta chains given below trace back to one sample, sequenced in a study of cytomegalovirus exposure and HLA in healthy donors. Primers: 60 Vbeta forward and 13 Jbeta reverse. Clones were read by immunoSEQ multiplex PCR, and TCRdb kept only the in-frame ones, dropping some. This table has over 100,000 clones, 66% appearing once. Sequencing used PBMCs. These receptors all come from a man younger than 35 in good health and CMV-seronegative.

The chain carries TRBV7-9 and TRBJ2-5; D not resolved. Per germline, CDR1 SEHNR and CDR2 FQNEAQ (reference sequence). The CDR3 loop spans 14 amino acids. Deletions cut 5 bases from V and 5 bases from J, with 15 bases between. CDR3 residues: CASSRFSLEETQYF. Written as DNA, the CDR3 is TGTGCCAGCAGCCGCTTCTCTCTGGAGGAGACCCAGTACTTC.

The chain employs TRBV7-8 and TRBJ1-5, with D possibly being TRBD1 (5 bases). This CDR3 has 16 residues. Germline CDR1 is SGHVS and CDR2 is FQNEAQ. The germline V and J ends were trimmed by 0 bases and 3 bases, with 12 bases remaining between them. DNA of the CDR3: TGTGCCAGCAGCTTAGCGTCCAGGGTCTTCAATCAGCCCCAGCATTTT. It codes for CASSLASRVFNQPQHF.

The rearrangement uses TRBV5-6 and TRBJ2-7; TRBD2 matches 7 bases. Germline CDR1 is SGHDT and CDR2 is YYEEEE. The CDR3 consists of 14 residues. V trimming: 1 base; J trimming: 5 bases; junction bases outside the gene matches: 6. The DNA of the CDR3 is TGTGCCAGCAGCTTGCAGGGAGGGGATAACGAGCAGTACTTC. It encodes CASSLQGGDNEQYF.

V is TRBV5-1 and J is TRBJ2-1, with a possible D match to TRBD2 (6 bases). CDR3 size: 13 residues. The germline V gene encodes CDR1 SGHRS and CDR2 YFSETQ. Trimming shortened V by 5 bases and J by 10 bases, and 16 bases separated the two germline ends. The DNA of the CDR3 is TGCGCCAGCAGTCCTCCACTAGCCGGGGAGCAGTTCTTC. Translated, it gives CASSPPLAGEQFF.

The V call is TRBV19, the J call TRBJ2-7; TRBD2 is a possible D gene (6 bases). V shed 5 bases and J shed 6 bases, with 17 bases lying between them. The CDR3 is 14 residues long. Germline V gene lookup returns CDR1 LNHDA and CDR2 SQIVND (reference sequence). The CDR3 here is CASSVYLATSEQYF. DNA of the CDR3: TGTGCCAGTAGTGTATATCTAGCGACTTCCGAGCAGTACTTC.

The rearrangement uses TRBV6-1 and TRBJ1-2; TRBD1 might be the D (6 bases). The CDR3 spans 16 residues. With 2 bases removed from V and 0 bases from J, the gap between germline ends came to 13 bases. In germline, CDR1 is MNHNS, CDR2 SASEGT. The CDR3 DNA is TGTGCCAGCAGTGAATCGGACAGTAGGGCTAACTATGGCTACACCTTC. Its protein product is CASSESDSRANYGYTF.

This clone was seen a few times. The rearrangement joins TRBV7-9 to TRBJ2-1; 7 positions agree with TRBD2. The CDR3 extends over 15 amino acids. V lost 4 bases and J lost 9; bases outside the gene matches: 12. From germline, CDR1 is SEHNR and CDR2 FQNEAQ (reference sequence). The CDR3 region has the DNA TGTGCCAGCAGCTCTTCTCCGGGACTAATTGGTGAGCAGTTCTTC. Translation: CASSSSPGLIGEQFF.

The J gene is TRBJ1-3, the V gene TRBV5-1; 7 positions agree with TRBD1. V shed 4 bases and J 4 bases; nucleotides not matched to a gene: 8. The germline V gene encodes CDR1 SGHRS and CDR2 YFSETQ. There are 15 residues in the CDR3. The CDR3 region is CASSRTGESGNTIYF. The CDR3 DNA follows: TGCGCCAGCAGCAGAACAGGGGAATCCGGAAACACCATATATTTT.

The V and J genes are TRBV30 and TRBJ2-7; 8 nucleotides align to TRBD1. This CDR3 is built from 13 residues. Germline lookup yields CDR1 GTSNPN and CDR2 SVGIG (reference sequence). V was clipped by 1 base and J by 6 bases; unmatched bases: 5. The CDR3 DNA follows: TGTGCCTGGAGTGCAGGGGGCGGGCGCGAGCAGTACTTC. It encodes CAWSAGGGREQYF.

The chain links TRBV11-2 to TRBJ1-1, with D maybe TRBD1 (6 bases). The V gene's germline CDR1 is SGHAT and CDR2 FQNNGV. The germline V and J ends were trimmed by 5 bases and 4 bases, with 17 bases remaining between them. The CDR3 consists of 15 residues. The CDR3 protein is CASSHYRDQVTEAFF. As DNA, the CDR3 is TGTGCCAGCAGCCATTACAGGGATCAAGTCACTGAAGCTTTCTTT.

In its sample, this clone was seen a few times. The chain has TRBV6-5 and TRBJ1-3; D is unresolved. CDR1 MNHEY and CDR2 SVGAGI come from the germline V gene. V was pared by 7 bases and J by 0 bases, with 13 bases between. The CDR3 covers 15 residues. CDR3 residues: CASKIGRTSGNTIYF. In nucleotides, the CDR3 is TGTGCCAGCAAAATTGGCAGAACCTCTGGAAACACCATATATTTT.

This chain links TRBV7-9 with TRBJ1-2; D ambiguous. V dropped 4 bases and J dropped 6 bases, with 3 bases sitting between them. CDR1 SEHNR and CDR2 FQNEAQ come from the germline V gene (reference sequence). CDR3 size: 10 residues. This CDR3 is CASSSNGYTF. As DNA, the CDR3 is TGTGCCAGCAGCTCCAATGGCTACACCTTC. The full variable domain, in which reference TRBV7-9 and TRBJ1-2 provide the parts outside the CDR3, is DTGVSQNPRHKITKRGQNVTFRCDPISEHNRLYWYRQTLGQGPEFLTYFQNEAQLEKSRLLSDRFSAERPKGSFSTLEIQRTEQGDSAMYLCASSSNGYTFGSGTRLTVV.

The chain joins TRBV6-1 to TRBJ2-6, with a possible D match to TRBD2 (5 bases). V lost 0 bases and J 2 bases, leaving 20 bases between the germline ends. Germline assignment: CDR1 MNHNS and CDR2 SASEGT. This CDR3 has 20 residues. This CDR3 reads CASSEALLAVGSPGANVLTF. DNA for the CDR3: TGTGCCAGCAGTGAAGCGCTTCTAGCTGTAGGGTCTCCTGGGGCCAACGTCCTGACTTTC.

The rearrangement uses TRBV5-1 and TRBJ2-5, with D perhaps TRBD1 (6 bases). This CDR3 has 15 residues. The germline gives CDR1 SGHRS, CDR2 YFSETQ. Trimming left V 3 bases short and J 4 bases short, with 16 bases between. The CDR3: CASSSGTIGTETQYF. The DNA for the CDR3 is TGCGCCAGCAGCTCTGGGACAATAGGAACAGAGACCCAGTACTTC.

The CDR3 nucleotides are TGTGCCAGCAGTCTCGGGACAGGCCGTCCCTACGAGCAGTACTTC. This translates into CASSLGTGRPYEQYF. V gene TRBV6-6 combines with J gene TRBJ2-7, with 8 positions matching TRBD1. Germline CDR1 and CDR2: MNHNY and SVGAGI (reference sequence). CDR3 length: 15 residues. The V gene end was trimmed by 5 bases and the J gene end by 2 bases; junction bases not matched to a gene: 8.

This clone was observed once. This chain uses TRBV9 with TRBJ2-7, with 14 bases matching TRBD2. Looked up from germline, CDR1 is SGDLS and CDR2 is YYNGEE. The V and J ends lost 2 bases and 0 bases, in that order; junction bases with no gene match: 10. This CDR3 has 19 amino acids. DNA of the CDR3: TGTGCCAGCAGCGTGGGACTAGCGGGAGTAGGTTCCACCTCCTACGAGCAGTACTTC. Translation gives CASSVGLAGVGSTSYEQYF.

The V gene is TRBV7-7, the J gene TRBJ2-5, with 8 bases fitting TRBD1. Trimming took 2 bases from V and 0 from J; bases not matched to a gene: 14. The CDR3 is made up of 19 amino acids. CDR1 is SSHAT, CDR2 FNYEAQ, per germline (reference sequence). CDR3 sequence (DNA): TGTGCCAGCAGCTTAAACCCTCACAGGGGGACTTCGTACCAAGAGACCCAGTACTTC. Translated: CASSLNPHRGTSYQETQYF.

The chain recombines TRBV14 with TRBJ1-2; D is possibly TRBD1 (5 bases). Germline CDR1 SGHDN, CDR2 FVKESK. V lost 11 bases and J 6 bases, leaving 16 bases between the germline ends. CDR3 size: 12 residues. This CDR3 reads CAPLEVRDGYTF. In DNA form, the CDR3 reads TGTGCCCCTCTAGAGGTCAGGGATGGCTACACCTTC.

This clone was picked up a small number of times. The chain uses TRBV19 and TRBJ2-7; TRBD2 might be the D (6 bases). V lost 4 bases and J 6 bases, leaving 13 bases between the germline ends. The CDR3 length is 13 residues. The germline V gene encodes CDR1 LNHDA and CDR2 SQIVND (reference sequence). The DNA of the CDR3 is TGTGCCAGTAGTAGCGGGACGACGACCGAGCAGTACTTC. It codes for CASSSGTTTEQYF.

The chain employs TRBV9 and TRBJ1-6; the D gene is possibly TRBD1 (6 bases). The CDR3 totals 14 residues. V gave up 3 bases and J gave up 6 bases, with 10 bases separating them. Per germline, CDR1 SGDLS and CDR2 YYNGEE. This CDR3 reads CASSATDSNSPLHF. In DNA, the CDR3 is TGTGCCAGCAGCGCCACGGACAGTAATTCACCCCTCCACTTT.